The sequence of this T cell receptor beta chain was determined in a study of blood T cell repertoires in COVID-19. Looking at the study overall: From the United States, Italy and Spain came samples of acute and convalescent COVID-19. T cells, B-cell-depleted T cells, or PBMCs provided the cDNA or gDNA that served as material.

This clone was detected once. Germline values: CDR1 MDHEN, CDR2 SYDVKM. The CDR3 totals 11 residues. V lost 5 bases to trimming and J lost 7 bases, with 9 bases between them. Authors' processing steps: Estimation of nucleated cell counts was performed using reference gene primer amplification. Assay used: immunoSEQ multiplex PCR; TCRdb lists only in-frame clones, some missing. V and J calls and clone size are given by that table; D and trimming were obtained from the DNA. The sample shows about 170,000 clones, roughly 93% of them seen only once. Seattle-derived patients entered the study during active infection and were followed longitudinally.

The receptor comes from a man between 18 and 35 years old with COVID-19, enrolled during active disease. The V call is TRBV28, the J call TRBJ2-7; D ambiguous. Material for sequencing was peripheral blood. The CDR3 nucleotides read TGTGCCAGCAGTGTTTCGCGGGAGCAGTACTTC. Translation: CASSVSREQYF.